This T cell receptor beta chain was observed in a study of radiotherapy plus CTLA-4 blockade in lung cancer (dated 2018 in TCRdb). With respect to the entire study: Objective responses occurred in approximately 19% of enrolled patients, and about 30% achieved disease control. General conclusions and limits of the study: Increased serum interferon-beta after radiation, together with early dynamic changes in blood T cell clones, were reported to be the strongest predictors of response. After treatment with radiotherapy and ipilimumab, TCR clones that originated in tumors expanded in peripheral blood.

In this study, focal radiation therapy paired with CTLA-4 blockade (ipilimumab) was tested in patients who had chemo-refractory metastatic non-small-cell lung cancer. About this clone: Its antigen is unknown. Per-base qualities were not stored, and no clone one base away is much larger.

Ends trimmed: V by 5 bases, J by 6 bases; bases unmatched to a gene: 4. The cysteine opens and the phenylalanine closes a CDR3 of 16 amino acids. Only CDR3 DNA remains: 48 bases, in frame from the first base. CDR1 and CDR2, looked up from the germline V gene, are MDHEN and SYDVKM. The receptor library was made with the immunoSEQ multiplex PCR assay. The clones in this table, taken by TCRdb from immuneACCESS, are in-frame only. Not every clone is retained; where verified, under half of the shortfall comes from an unresolved V gene, and the cause of the rest is unknown. For this sample there are about 73,000 clones; roughly 84% appear just once. The ten largest clones represent 35% to 50% of the sample.

The chain is made from TRBV28 and TRBJ2-2, and 15 junction bases match TRBD2. This clonotype originated in a human donor with non-small cell lung cancer that progressed on radiotherapy plus ipilimumab. The sequencing used peripheral blood, collected from a patient treated with radiotherapy plus ipilimumab. The CDR3 region has the sequence CASSHGLAGGPGELFF. The nucleotide sequence reads as follows: TGTGCCAGCAGTCACGGACTAGCGGGAGGGCCCGGGGAGCTGTTTTTT. The variable domain in full, with residues beyond the CDR3 obtained from the reference TRBV28 and TRBJ2-2 genes, is DVKVTQSSRYLVKRTGEKVFLECVQDMDHENMFWYRQDPGLGLRLIYFSYDVKMKEKGDIPEGYSVSREKKERFSLILESASTNQTSMYLCASSHGLAGGPGELFFGEGSRLTVL.